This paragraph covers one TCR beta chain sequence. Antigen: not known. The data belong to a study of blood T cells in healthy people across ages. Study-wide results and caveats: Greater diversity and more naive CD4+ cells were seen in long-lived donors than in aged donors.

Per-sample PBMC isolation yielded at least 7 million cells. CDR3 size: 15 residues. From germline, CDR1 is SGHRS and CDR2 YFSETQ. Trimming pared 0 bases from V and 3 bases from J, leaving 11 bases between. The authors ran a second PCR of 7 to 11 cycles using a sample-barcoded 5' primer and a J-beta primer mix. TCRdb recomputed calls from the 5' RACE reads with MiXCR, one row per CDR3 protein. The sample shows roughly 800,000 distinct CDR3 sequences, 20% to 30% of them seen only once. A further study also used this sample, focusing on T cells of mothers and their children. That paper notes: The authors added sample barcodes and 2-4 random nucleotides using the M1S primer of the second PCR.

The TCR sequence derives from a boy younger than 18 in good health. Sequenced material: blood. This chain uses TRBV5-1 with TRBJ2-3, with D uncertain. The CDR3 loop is CASSLASPRTDTQYF. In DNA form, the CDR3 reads TGCGCCAGCAGCTTGGCGTCCCCACGGACAGATACGCAGTATTTT.